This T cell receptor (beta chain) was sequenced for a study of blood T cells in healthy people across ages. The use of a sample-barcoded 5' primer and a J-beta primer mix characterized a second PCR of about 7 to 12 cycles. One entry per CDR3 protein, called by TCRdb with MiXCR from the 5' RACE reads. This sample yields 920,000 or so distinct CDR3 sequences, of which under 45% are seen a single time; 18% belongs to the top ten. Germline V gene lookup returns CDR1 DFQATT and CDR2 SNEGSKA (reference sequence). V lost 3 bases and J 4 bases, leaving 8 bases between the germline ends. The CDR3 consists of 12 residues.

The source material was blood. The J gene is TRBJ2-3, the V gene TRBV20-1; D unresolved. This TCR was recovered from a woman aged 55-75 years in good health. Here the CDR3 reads CSARRDADTQYF. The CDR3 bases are TGCAGTGCTAGGCGCGACGCAGATACGCAGTATTTT.